Listed below are T cell receptor beta chains from one sample, sequenced in a study of CD8+CD57+ T cells in acquired aplastic anemia. TCRdb ran MiXCR on the reads and lists one entry per CDR3 protein. This table has approximately 260,000 distinct CDR3 sequences, roughly 82% appearing once. Sequencing was performed on sorted CD4+, CD8+, or CD8+CD57+ T cells (not recorded which) from PBMCs. All receptors derive from a human donor with aplastic anemia. Each CDR3 is given with its conserved first and last residue. A D gene is named only where the DNA matches it firmly. Expanded clones are given a class, and other clones once, few, many or no size at all.

D gene,V gene,J gene,clone size,CDR3 protein,CDR3 DNA
NA,TRBV11-1,TRBJ2-3,NA,CACLGGVDTQYF,TGCGCCTGCCTCGGAGGGGTAGATACGCAGTATTTT
NA,TRBV2,TRBJ2-3,NA,CASSDGGLDEQYF,TGTGCCAGCAGTGATGGGGGGCTCGATGAGCAGTACTTT
TRBD2,TRBV25-1,TRBJ2-1,NA,CASSGPRKMSSGTLYNEQFF,TGTGCCAGCAGTGGACCAAGAAAGATGTCTAGCGGGACTCTCTACAATGAGCAGTTCTTC
TRBD2,TRBV20-1,TRBJ2-1,NA,CGARSLAGNEQFF,TGCGGTGCTAGAAGTCTAGCGGGGAATGAGCAGTTCTTC
NA,TRBV9,TRBJ1-1,NA,CASSVGSDTQDFAFF,TGTGCCAGCAGCGTAGGGTCAGATACGCAAGATTTTGCTTTCTTT
NA,TRBV7-9,TRBJ2-5,NA,CASSLAGSYGARETQYF,TGTGCCAGCAGCTTAGCGGGTAGCTACGGGGCTAGGGAGACCCAGTACTTC
NA,TRBV9,TRBJ1-2,NA,CASSQGRAGGDIF,TGCGCCAGCAGCCAAGGCCGTGCAGGTGGCGACATCTTC
TRBD2,TRBV19,TRBJ2-1,NA,CASSKGGERGHNEQFF,TGTGCCAGTAGTAAAGGTGGGGAGCGGGGGCACAATGAGCAGTTCTTC
TRBD1,TRBV7-9,TRBJ1-1,NA,CASSFELTGRSEAFF,TGTGCCAGCAGCTTTGAACTGACAGGGAGGAGTGAAGCTTTCTTT
TRBD1,TRBV7-2,TRBJ1-2,NA,CASSLTGDGESRSTF,TGTGCCAGCAGCTTGACAGGGGACGGCGAATCCCGCTCCACCTTC
NA,TRBV19,TRBJ2-7,NA,CASSIDRTASYEQYF,TGTGCCAGTAGTATTGACCGGACAGCGTCCTACGAGCAGTACTTC
NA,TRBV7-9,TRBJ2-5,NA,CASSSEGGRGTGDF,TGTGCCAGCAGCAGTGAGGGGGGCCGGGGAACCGGGGACTTC
NA,TRBV7-3,TRBJ2-3,NA,CASSAGGWATRCF,TGTGCCAGCAGCGCTGGAGGTTGGGCAACCCGGTGTTTT
NA,TRBV2,TRBJ2-1,once,CASGDVGTDTQFF,TGTGCCAGCGGGGACGTGGGCACTGATACGCAGTTCTTT
TRBD2,TRBV13,TRBJ2-1,NA,CASSSPSGGFFNEQFF,TGTGCCAGCAGCTCACCTAGCGGGGGGTTTTTCAATGAGCAGTTCTTC
NA,TRBV11-1,TRBJ2-5,NA,CATSIGSGHETQYF,TGTGCTACCAGCATAGGCTCAGGTCACGAGACCCAGTACTTC
NA,TRBV7-3,TRBJ1-2,few,CASSLTGNLYGYTF,TGTGCCAGCAGCTTAACGGGGAATCTTTACGGCTACACCTTC
TRBD2,TRBV20-1,TRBJ2-1,NA,CSAVAGANNEQFF,TGCAGTGCTGTAGCGGGGGCGAACAATGAGCAGTTCTTC
NA,TRBV12-3/TRBV12-4,TRBJ2-5,few,CASKLARETQYF,TGTGCCAGCAAGTTGGCTAGGGAGACCCAGTACTTC
NA,TRBV11-1,TRBJ2-1,NA,CAGSSQGRDNEQFF,TGTGCCGGCAGCTCACAGGGTAGGGACAATGAGCAGTTCTTC
NA,TRBV7-8,TRBJ2-3,NA,CASSVGGDTHTLYF,TGTGCCAGCAGCGTAGGGGGAGATACGCATACGTTGTATTTT
NA,TRBV13,TRBJ2-1,NA,CASTKDRRAVLSSHNEQFF,TGTGCCAGCACCAAAGACAGACGGGCAGTCTTGAGCTCCCACAATGAGCAGTTCTTC
NA,TRBV7-9,TRBJ2-6,once,CASSFDRSWGGNELTF,TGTGCCAGCAGCTTTGACAGAAGCTGGGGGGGCAACGAGCTGACTTTC
TRBD2,TRBV7-8,TRBJ2-1,NA,CASSVGGTSSDTQFF,TGTGCCAGCAGCGTAGGAGGGACTAGCTCAGATACGCAGTTCTTC
TRBD1,TRBV20-1,TRBJ2-7,NA,CSASRWVRTGEHEQYF,TGCAGTGCCAGTCGGTGGGTGCGTACAGGGGAGCACGAGCAGTACTTC
NA,TRBV6-1,TRBJ2-5,NA,CASSNTWGQETQYF,TGTGCCAGCAGTAATACCTGGGGCCAAGAGACCCAGTACTTC
NA,TRBV15,TRBJ2-2,NA,CAIMCRELRNTGELFF,TGTGCCATTATGTGCCGGGAATTACGAAACACCGGGGAGCTGTTTTTT
NA,TRBV24-1,TRBJ1-1,NA,CATSDPARPTRAFF,TGTGCCACCAGTGATCCCGCCCGACCAACTCGGGCTTTCTTT
NA,TRBV10-3,TRBJ2-3,NA,CAISDVEDTQYF,TGTGCCATCAGTGATGTAGAGGATACGCAGTATTTT
NA,TRBV7-9,TRBJ1-1,NA,CASSLEPGELTFGVF,TGTGCCAGCAGCTTAGAACCCGGGGAGCTGACTTTTGGAGTCTTT
NA,TRBV7-9,TRBJ2-1,NA,CASSPAGGYWANVQFF,TGTGCCAGCAGCCCAGCGGGTGGCTACTGGGCCAACGTGCAGTTCTTC
TRBD1,TRBV7-9,TRBJ1-2,NA,CARRAGRGTKYCHTF,TGTGCCAGACGCGCCGGCAGGGGGACGAAGTACTGCCACACCTTC
TRBD1,TRBV5-1,TRBJ2-2,many,CASSLARDRGHETGELFF,TGCGCCAGCAGCTTGGCCCGTGACAGGGGTCATGAGACCGGGGAGCTGTTTTTT
TRBD2,TRBV7-8,TRBJ2-1,NA,CASSFTSGPDNEQFF,TGTGCCAGCAGCTTCACTAGCGGGCCCGATAATGAGCAGTTCTTC
NA,TRBV10-3,TRBJ1-5,once,CAISEWDLNNLHEHF,TGTGCCATCAGTGAGTGGGACCTTAACAATCTGCACGAGCATTTT
TRBD2,TRBV12-3/TRBV12-4,TRBJ2-3,NA,CASVPAGGPDTQYF,TGTGCCAGCGTACCAGCGGGAGGTCCCGATACGCAGTATTTT
NA,TRBV7-9,TRBJ2-1,NA,CATSRGTQGGNEQFF,TGTGCCACCAGCCGCGGGACACAGGGGGGGAATGAGCAGTTCTTC
TRBD1,TRBV6-1,TRBJ2-1,NA,CASSEDRGSYNEQFF,TGTGCCAGCAGTGAAGACAGGGGGTCCTATAATGAGCAGTTCTTC
TRBD2,TRBV9,TRBJ2-7,NA,CASSAGTSGTYEQYF,TGTGCCAGCAGCGCCGGGACTAGCGGGACCTACGAGCAGTACTTC
TRBD1,TRBV7-9,TRBJ1-3,NA,CAGSAGGENTIYF,TGTGCCGGATCCGCAGGGGGTGAAAACACCATATATTTT
NA,TRBV10-3,TRBJ1-1,NA,CAIRGVLTGSNTEAFF,TGTGCCATCAGGGGGGTTTTGACAGGATCGAACACTGAAGCTTTCTTT
TRBD1,TRBV7-2,TRBJ1-2,NA,CASSRQGGEVGYTF,TGTGCCAGCAGTCGCCAGGGGGGAGAGGTTGGCTACACCTTC
NA,TRBV7-4,TRBJ1-4,NA,CASSVGSETQYFGKLFF,NA
NA,TRBV5-4,TRBJ1-1,NA,CASSAVIDEAFF,TGCGCCAGCAGCGCTGTTATCGATGAAGCTTTCTTT
TRBD1,TRBV10-3,TRBJ2-7,NA,CAIRGDSHYEQYF,TGTGCCATCAGGGGGGACAGCCACTACGAGCAGTACTTC